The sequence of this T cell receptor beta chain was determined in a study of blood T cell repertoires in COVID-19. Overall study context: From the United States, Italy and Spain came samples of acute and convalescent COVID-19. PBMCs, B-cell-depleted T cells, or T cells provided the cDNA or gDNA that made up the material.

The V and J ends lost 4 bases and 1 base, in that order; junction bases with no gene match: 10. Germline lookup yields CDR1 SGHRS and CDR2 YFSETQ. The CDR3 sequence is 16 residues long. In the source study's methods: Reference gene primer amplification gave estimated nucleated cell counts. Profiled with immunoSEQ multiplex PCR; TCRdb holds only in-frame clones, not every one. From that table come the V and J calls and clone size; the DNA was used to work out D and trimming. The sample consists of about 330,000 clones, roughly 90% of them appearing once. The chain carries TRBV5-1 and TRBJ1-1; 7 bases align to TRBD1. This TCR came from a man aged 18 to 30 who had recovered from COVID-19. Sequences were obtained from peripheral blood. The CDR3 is CASSRYIGTENTEAFF. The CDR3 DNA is TGCGCCAGCAGCCGCTACATCGGGACAGAGAACACTGAAGCTTTCTTT.